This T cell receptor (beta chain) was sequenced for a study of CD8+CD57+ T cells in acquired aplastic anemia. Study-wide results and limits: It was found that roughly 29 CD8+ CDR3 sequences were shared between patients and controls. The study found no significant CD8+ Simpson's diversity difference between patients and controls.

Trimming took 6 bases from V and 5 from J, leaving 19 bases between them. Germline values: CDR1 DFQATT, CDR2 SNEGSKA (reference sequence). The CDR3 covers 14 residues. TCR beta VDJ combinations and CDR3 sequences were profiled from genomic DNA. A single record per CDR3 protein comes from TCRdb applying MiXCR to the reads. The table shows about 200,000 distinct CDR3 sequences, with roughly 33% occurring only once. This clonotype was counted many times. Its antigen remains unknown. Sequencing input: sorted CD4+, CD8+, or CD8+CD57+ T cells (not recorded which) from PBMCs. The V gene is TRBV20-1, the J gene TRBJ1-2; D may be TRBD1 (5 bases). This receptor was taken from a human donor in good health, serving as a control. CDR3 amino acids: CSAKLPGTSYGYTF. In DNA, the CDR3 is TGCAGTGCCAAATTGCCAGGGACGAGTTATGGCTACACCTTC.